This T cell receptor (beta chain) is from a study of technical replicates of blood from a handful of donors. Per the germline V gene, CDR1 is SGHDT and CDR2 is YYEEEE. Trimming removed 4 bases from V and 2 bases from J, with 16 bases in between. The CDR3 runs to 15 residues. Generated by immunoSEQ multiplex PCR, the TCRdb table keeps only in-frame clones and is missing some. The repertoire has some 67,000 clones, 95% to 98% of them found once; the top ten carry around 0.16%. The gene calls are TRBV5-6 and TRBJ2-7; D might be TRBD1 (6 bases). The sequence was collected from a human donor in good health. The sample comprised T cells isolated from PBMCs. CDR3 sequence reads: CASSPEGHGTYEQYF. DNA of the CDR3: TGTGCCAGCAGCCCAGAGGGACACGGGACCTACGAGCAGTACTTC.